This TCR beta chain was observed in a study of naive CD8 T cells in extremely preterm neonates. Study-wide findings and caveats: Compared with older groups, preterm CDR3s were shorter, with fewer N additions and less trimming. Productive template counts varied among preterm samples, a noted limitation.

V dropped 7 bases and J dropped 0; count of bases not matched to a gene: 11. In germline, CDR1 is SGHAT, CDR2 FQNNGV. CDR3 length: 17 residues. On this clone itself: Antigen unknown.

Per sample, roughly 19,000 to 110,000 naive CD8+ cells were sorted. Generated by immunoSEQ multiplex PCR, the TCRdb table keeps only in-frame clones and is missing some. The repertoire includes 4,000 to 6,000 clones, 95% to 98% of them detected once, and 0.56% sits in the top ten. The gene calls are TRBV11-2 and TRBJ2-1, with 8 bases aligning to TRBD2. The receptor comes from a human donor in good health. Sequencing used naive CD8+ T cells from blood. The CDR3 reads CASNNRRAGGSYNEQFF. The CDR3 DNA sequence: TGTGCCAGCAACAATAGGCGGGCGGGAGGCTCCTACAATGAGCAGTTCTTC.